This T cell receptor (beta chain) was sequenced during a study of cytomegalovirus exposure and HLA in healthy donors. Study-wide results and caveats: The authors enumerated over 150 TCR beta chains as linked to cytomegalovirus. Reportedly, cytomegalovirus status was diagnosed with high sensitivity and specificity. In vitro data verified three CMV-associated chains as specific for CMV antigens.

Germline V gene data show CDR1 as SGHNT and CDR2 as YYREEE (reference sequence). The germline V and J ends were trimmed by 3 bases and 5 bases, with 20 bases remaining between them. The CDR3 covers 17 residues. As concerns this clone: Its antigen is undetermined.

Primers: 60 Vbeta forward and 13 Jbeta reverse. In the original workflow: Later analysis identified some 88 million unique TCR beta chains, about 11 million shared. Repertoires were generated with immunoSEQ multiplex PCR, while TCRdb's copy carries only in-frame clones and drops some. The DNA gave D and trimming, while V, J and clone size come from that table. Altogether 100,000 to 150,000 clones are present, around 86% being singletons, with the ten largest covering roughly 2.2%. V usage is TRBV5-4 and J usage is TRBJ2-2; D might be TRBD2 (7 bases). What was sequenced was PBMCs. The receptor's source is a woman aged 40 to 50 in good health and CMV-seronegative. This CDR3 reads CASSSKGGGWYTGELFF. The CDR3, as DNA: TGTGCCAGCAGCTCAAAGGGGGGGGGCTGGTATACCGGGGAGCTGTTTTTT.